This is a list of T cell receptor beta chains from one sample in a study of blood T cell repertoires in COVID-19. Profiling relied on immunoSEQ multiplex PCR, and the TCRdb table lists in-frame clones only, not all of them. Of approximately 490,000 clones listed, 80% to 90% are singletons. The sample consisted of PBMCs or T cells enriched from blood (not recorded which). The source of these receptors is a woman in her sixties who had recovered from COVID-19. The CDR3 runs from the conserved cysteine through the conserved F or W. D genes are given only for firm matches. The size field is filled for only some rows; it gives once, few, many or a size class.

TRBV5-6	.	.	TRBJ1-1	CASSLVQGTNTEAFF	TGTGCCAGCAGCTTAGTACAGGGTACGAACACTGAAGCTTTCTTT
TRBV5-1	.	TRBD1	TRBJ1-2	CASSLEGTGPGYTF	TGCGCCAGCAGCTTGGAGGGGACAGGGCCCGGCTACACCTTC
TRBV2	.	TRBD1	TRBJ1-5	CASSRQGEIQPQHF	TGTGCCAGCAGTCGACAGGGGGAGATTCAGCCCCAGCATTTT
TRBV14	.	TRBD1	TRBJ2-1	CASSRGTGRQYNEQFF	TGTGCCAGCAGCCGCGGGACAGGGAGACAATACAATGAGCAGTTCTTC
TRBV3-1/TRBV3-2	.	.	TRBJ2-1	CASSQESPGLGAEQFF	TGTGCCAGCAGCCAAGAATCCCCAGGATTGGGTGCTGAGCAGTTCTTC
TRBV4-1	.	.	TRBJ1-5	CASSPLASNQPQHF	TGCGCCAGCAGCCCCCTGGCTAGCAATCAGCCCCAGCATTTT
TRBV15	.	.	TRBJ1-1	CATSRGGAGGMNTEAFF	TGTGCCACCAGCAGAGGTGGGGCGGGGGGAATGAACACTGAAGCTTTCTTT
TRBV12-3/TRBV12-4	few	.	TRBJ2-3	CASSLPDTQYF	TGTGCCAGCAGTTTACCGGATACGCAGTATTTT
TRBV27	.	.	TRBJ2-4	CASSLSYSAPGIQYF	TGTGCCAGCAGTTTATCGTACAGTGCCCCGGGGATTCAGTACTTC
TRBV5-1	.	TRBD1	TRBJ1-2	CASSFKVQGADGYTF	TGCGCCAGCAGCTTCAAGGTCCAGGGGGCAGATGGCTACACCTTC
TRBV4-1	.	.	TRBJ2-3	CASSPDYPRTDTQYF	TGCGCCAGCAGCCCCGACTACCCGAGAACAGATACGCAGTATTTT
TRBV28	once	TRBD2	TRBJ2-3	CASSLGGQMADTQYF	TGTGCCAGCAGTTTGGGAGGGCAGATGGCAGATACGCAGTATTTT
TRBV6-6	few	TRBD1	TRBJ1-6	CASSLHRPGTGESPLHF	TGTGCCAGCAGTCTCCATAGGCCCGGGACAGGGGAATCACCCCTCCACTTT
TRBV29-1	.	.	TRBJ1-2	CSVEEVPPFYGYTF	TGCAGCGTTGAGGAGGTGCCCCCATTCTATGGCTACACCTTC
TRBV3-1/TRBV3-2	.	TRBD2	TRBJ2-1	CASSQGLAGVKFF	TGTGCCAGCAGCCAAGGACTAGCGGGGGTGAAGTTCTTC
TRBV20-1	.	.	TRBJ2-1	CSARALNEQFF	TGCAGTGCTAGAGCCCTCAATGAGCAGTTCTTC
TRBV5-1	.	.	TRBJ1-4	CASSPGSGWTNEKLFF	TGCGCCAGCAGCCCTGGTTCAGGGTGGACTAATGAAAAACTGTTTTTT
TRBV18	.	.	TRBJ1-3	CASSPLSSGNTIYF	TGTGCCAGCTCACCACTTAGCTCTGGAAACACCATATATTTT
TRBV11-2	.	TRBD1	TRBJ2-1	CASSLDLSGGNEQFF	TGTGCCAGCAGCTTAGATCTTTCAGGGGGCAATGAGCAGTTCTTC